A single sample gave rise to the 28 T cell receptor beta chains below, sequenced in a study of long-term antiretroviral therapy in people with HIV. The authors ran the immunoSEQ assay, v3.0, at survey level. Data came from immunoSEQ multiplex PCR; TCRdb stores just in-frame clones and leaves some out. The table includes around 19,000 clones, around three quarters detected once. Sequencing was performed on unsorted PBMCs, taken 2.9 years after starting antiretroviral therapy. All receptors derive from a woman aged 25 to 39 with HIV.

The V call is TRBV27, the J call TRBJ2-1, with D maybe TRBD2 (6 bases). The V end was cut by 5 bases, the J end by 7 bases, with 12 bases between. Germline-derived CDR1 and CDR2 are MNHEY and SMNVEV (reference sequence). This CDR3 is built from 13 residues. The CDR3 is CASSTGLLNEQFF. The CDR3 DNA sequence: TGTGCCAGCAGTACGGGACTCCTGAATGAGCAGTTCTTC.

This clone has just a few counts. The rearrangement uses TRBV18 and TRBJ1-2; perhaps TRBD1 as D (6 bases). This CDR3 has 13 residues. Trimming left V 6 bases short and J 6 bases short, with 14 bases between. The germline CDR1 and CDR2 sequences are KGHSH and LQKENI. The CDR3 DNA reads TGTGCCAGCTCGAGGGAGGCAGGGGATGGCTACACCTTC. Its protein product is CASSREAGDGYTF.

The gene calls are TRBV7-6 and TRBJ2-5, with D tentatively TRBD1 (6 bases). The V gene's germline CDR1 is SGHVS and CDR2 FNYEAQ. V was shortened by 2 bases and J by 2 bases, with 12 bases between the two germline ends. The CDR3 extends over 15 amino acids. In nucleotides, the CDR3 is TGTGCCAGCAGCTTAAAAACAGGGTATCAAGAGACCCAGTACTTC. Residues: CASSLKTGYQETQYF.

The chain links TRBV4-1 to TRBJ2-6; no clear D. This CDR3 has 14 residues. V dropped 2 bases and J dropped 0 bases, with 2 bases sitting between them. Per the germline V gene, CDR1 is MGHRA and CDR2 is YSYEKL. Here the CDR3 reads CASSQFSGANVLTF. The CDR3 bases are TGCGCCAGCAGCCAATTCTCTGGGGCCAACGTCCTGACTTTC.

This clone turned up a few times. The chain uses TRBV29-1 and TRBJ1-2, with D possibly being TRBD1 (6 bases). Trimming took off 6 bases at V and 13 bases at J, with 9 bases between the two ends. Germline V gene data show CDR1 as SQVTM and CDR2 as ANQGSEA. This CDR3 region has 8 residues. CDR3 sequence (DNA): TGCAGCGTCGGACAGACCACCTTC. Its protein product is CSVGQTTF.

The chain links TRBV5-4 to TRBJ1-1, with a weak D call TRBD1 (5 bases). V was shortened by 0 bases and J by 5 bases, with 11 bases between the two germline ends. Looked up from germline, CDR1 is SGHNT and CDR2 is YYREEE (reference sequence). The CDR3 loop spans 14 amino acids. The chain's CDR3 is CASSLAGGWTEAFF. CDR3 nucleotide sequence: TGTGCCAGCAGCTTGGCGGGGGGGTGGACTGAAGCTTTCTTT.

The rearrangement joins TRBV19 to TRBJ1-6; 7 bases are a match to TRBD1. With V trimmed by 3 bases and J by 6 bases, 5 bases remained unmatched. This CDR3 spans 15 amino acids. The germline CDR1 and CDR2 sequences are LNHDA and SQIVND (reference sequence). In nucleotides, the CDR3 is TGTGCCAGTAGTATTACAGGGGCAGGTAATTCACCCCTCCACTTT. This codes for CASSITGAGNSPLHF.

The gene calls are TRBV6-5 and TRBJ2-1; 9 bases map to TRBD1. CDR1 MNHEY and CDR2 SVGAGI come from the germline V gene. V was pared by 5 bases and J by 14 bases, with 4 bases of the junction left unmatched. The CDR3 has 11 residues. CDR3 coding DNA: TGTGCCAGCAGTAGGGGACAGGGAGAGTTCTTC. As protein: CASSRGQGEFF.

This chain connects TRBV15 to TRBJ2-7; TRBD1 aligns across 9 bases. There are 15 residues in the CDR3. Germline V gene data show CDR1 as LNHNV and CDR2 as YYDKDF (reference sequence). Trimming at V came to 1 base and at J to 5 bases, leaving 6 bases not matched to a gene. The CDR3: CATSRVGTGIHEQYF. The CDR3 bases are TGTGCCACCAGCAGAGTTGGGACAGGGATCCACGAGCAGTACTTC.

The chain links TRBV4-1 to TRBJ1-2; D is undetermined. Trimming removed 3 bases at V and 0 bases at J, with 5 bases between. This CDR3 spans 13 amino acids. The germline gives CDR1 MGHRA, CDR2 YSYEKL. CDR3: CASSQTTNYGYTF. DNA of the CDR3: TGCGCCAGCAGCCAGACAACTAACTATGGCTACACCTTC.

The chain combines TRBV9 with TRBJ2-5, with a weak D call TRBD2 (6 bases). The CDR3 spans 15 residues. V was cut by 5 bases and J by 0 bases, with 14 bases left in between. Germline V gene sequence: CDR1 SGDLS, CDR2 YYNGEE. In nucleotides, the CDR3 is TGTGCCAGCAGGCTCGGAGGGCCGTACCAAGAGACCCAGTACTTC. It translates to CASRLGGPYQETQYF.

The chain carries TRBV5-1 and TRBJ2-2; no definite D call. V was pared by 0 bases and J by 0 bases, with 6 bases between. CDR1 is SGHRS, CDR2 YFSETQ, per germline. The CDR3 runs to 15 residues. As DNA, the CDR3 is TGCGCCAGCAGCTTGGTCAGTTCGAACACCGGGGAGCTGTTTTTT. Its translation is CASSLVSSNTGELFF.

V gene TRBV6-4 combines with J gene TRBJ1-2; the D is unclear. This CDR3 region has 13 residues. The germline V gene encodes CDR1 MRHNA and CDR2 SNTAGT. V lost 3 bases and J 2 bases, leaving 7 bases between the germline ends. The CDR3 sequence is CASSESGNYGYTF. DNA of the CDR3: TGTGCCAGCAGTGAGTCGGGGAACTATGGCTACACCTTC.

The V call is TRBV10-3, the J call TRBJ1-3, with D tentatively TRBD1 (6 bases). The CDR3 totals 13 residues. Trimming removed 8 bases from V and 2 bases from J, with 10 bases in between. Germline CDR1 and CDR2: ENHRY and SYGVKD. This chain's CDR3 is CAIRGAAGNTIYF. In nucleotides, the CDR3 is TGTGCCATCCGGGGGGCTGCTGGAAACACCATATATTTT.

For the CDR3, the DNA is TGTGCCTGGAGTGGCAGGCGGTCTGGGGCCAACGTCCTGACTTTC. It specifies CAWSGRRSGANVLTF. The V and J genes are TRBV30 and TRBJ2-6; no definite D call. Germline values: CDR1 GTSNPN, CDR2 SVGIG (reference sequence). V was cut by 1 base and J by 1 base, with 8 bases left in between. CDR3 length: 15 residues. Full variable domain (outside the CDR3, taken from reference TRBV30 and TRBJ2-6): SQTIHQWPATLVQPVGSPLSLECTVEGTSNPNLYWYRQAAGRGLQLLFYSVGIGQISSEVPQNLSASRPQDRQFILSSKKLLLSDSGFYLCAWSGRRSGANVLTFGAGSRLTVL.

CDR3 bases: TGTGCCAGCAGCTGGGGGACAGGGGGCGCGTACGAGCAGTACTTC. Residues: CASSWGTGGAYEQYF. V is TRBV5-6 and J is TRBJ2-7, with TRBD1 matching 12 bases. Germline-derived CDR1 and CDR2 are SGHDT and YYEEEE. The V gene end was trimmed by 3 bases and the J gene end by 4 bases; junction bases not matched to a gene: 5. This CDR3 is 15 amino acids long.

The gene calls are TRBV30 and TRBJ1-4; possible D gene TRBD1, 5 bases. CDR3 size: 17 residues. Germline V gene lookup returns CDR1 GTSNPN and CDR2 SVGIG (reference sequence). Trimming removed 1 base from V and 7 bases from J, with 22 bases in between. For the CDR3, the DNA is TGTGCCTGGAGTGAAGGGACCTTCCCGCCGGGTAGTGAAAAACTGTTTTTT. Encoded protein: CAWSEGTFPPGSEKLFF. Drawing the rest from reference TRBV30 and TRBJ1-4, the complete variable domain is SQTIHQWPATLVQPVGSPLSLECTVEGTSNPNLYWYRQAAGRGLQLLFYSVGIGQISSEVPQNLSASRPQDRQFILSSKKLLLSDSGFYLCAWSEGTFPPGSEKLFFGSGTQLSVL.

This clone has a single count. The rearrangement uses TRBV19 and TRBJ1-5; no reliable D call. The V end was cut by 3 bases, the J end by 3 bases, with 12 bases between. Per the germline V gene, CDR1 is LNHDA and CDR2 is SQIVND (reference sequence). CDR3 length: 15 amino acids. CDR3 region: CASSMVLSNNQPQHF. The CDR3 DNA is TGTGCCAGTAGTATGGTCCTCTCTAACAATCAGCCCCAGCATTTT.

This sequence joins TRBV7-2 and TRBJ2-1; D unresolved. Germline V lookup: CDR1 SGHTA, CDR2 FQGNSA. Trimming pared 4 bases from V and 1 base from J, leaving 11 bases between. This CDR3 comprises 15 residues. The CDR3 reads CASSSPQASYNEQFF. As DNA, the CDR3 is TGTGCCAGCAGCTCACCGCAGGCTTCCTACAATGAGCAGTTCTTC.

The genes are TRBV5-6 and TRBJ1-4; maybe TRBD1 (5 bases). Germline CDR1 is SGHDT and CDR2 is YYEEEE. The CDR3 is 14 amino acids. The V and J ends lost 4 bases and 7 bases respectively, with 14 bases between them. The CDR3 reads CASSRRGRGEKLFF. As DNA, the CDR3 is TGTGCCAGCAGCCGTAGGGGAAGGGGTGAAAAACTGTTTTTT.

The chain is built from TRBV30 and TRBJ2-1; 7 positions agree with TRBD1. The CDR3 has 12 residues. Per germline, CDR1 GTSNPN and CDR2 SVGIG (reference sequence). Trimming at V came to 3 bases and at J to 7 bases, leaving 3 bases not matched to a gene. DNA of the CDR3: TGTGCCTGGAGCCAACAGGGGAATGAGCAGTTCTTC. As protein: CAWSQQGNEQFF.

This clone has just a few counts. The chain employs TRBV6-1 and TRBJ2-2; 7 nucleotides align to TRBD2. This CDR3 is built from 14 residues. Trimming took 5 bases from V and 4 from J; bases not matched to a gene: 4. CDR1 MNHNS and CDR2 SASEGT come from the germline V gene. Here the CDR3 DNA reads TGTGCCAGCAGTATTCTAGCGGCCACCGGGGAGCTGTTTTTT. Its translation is CASSILAATGELFF.

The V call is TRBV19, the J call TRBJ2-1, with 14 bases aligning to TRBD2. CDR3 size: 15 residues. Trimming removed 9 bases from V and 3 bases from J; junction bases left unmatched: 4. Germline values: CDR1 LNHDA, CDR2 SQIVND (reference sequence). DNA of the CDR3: TGTGCCAGCTTTGGACTAGCGGGGGGCTACAATGAGCAGTTCTTC. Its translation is CASFGLAGGYNEQFF.

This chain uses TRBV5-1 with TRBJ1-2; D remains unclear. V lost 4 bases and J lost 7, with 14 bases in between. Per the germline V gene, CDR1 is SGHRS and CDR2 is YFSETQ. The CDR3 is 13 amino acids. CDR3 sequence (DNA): TGCGCCAGCAGCCTGCGACACCCCGGTGGCTACACCTTC. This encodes CASSLRHPGGYTF.

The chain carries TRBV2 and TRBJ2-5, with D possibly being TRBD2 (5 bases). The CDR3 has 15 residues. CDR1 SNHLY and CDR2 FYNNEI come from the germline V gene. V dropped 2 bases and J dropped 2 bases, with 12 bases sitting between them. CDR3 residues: CASSELGRLQETQYF. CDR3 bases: TGTGCCAGCAGTGAATTAGGACGACTACAAGAGACCCAGTACTTC.

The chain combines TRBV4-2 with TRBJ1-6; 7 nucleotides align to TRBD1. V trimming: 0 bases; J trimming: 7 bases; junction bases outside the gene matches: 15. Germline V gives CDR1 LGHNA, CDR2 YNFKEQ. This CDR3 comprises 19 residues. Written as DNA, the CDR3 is TGTGCCAGCAGCCAAGATTACAGTGGACAGGCCACAATAAATTCACCCCTCCACTTT. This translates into CASSQDYSGQATINSPLHF.

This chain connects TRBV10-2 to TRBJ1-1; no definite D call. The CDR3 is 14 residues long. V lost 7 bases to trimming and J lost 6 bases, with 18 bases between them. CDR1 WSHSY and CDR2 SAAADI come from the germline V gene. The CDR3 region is CASTLSPGKPEAFF. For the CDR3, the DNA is TGCGCCAGCACCTTATCCCCGGGGAAACCTGAAGCTTTCTTT.

This chain's CDR3 is CASSAREETQYF. The CDR3 bases are TGTGCCAGTAGTGCAAGAGAAGAGACCCAGTACTTC. The chain has TRBV19 and TRBJ2-5; D gene uncertain. The ends were cut back, 5 bases at V and 3 bases at J, with 7 bases in the middle. Germline V CDR1 and CDR2: LNHDA, SQIVND (reference sequence). The CDR3 is 12 residues long.